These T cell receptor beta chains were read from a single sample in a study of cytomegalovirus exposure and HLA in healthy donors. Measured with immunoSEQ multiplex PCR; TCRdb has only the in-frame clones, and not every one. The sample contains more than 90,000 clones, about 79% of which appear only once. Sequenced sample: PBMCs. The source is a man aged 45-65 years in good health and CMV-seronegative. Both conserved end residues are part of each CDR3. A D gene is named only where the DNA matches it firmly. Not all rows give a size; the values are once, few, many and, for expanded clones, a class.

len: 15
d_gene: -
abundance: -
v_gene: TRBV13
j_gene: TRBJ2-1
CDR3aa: CASSLMRQRGNEQFF
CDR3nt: TGTGCCAGCAGCTTAATGCGGCAGAGGGGGAATGAGCAGTTCTTC

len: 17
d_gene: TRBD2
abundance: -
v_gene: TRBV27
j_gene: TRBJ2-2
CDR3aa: CASSLFPSGSSTGELFF
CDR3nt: TGTGCCAGCAGTTTATTTCCTAGCGGGAGTAGTACCGGGGAGCTGTTTTTT

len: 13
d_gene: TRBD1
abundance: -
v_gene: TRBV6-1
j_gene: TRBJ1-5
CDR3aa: CASTTGTNQPQHF
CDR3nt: TGTGCCAGCACGACAGGGACCAATCAGCCCCAGCATTTT

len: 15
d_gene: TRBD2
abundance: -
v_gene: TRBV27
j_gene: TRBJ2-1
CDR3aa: CASSFTAGGHNEQFF
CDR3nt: TGTGCCAGCAGTTTCACAGCGGGAGGGCACAATGAGCAGTTCTTC

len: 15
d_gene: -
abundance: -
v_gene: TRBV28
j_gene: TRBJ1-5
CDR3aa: CASRPGQTSNQPQHF
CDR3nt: TGTGCCAGCAGACCCGGACAGACGAGCAATCAGCCCCAGCATTTT

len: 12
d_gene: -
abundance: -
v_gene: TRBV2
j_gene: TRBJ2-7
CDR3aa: CASRPEGYEQYF
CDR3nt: TGTGCCAGCAGGCCGGAGGGCTACGAGCAGTACTTC

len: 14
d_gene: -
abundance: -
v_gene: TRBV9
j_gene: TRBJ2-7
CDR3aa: CASSEGDGTYEQYF
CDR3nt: TGTGCCAGCAGCGAGGGGGACGGAACCTACGAGCAGTACTTC

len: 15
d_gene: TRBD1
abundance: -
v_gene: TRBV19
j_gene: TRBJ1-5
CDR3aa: CASSFRGQGDQPQHF
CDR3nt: TGTGCCAGTAGTTTCCGGGGACAGGGGGATCAGCCCCAGCATTTT

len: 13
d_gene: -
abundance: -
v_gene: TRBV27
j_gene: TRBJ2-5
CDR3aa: CASSIQVEETQYF
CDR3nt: TGTGCCAGCAGCATACAGGTTGAGGAGACCCAGTACTTC

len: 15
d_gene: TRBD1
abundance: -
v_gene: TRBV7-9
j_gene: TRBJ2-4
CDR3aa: CASSHGQVAKNIQYF
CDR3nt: TGTGCCAGCAGCCACGGACAGGTAGCCAAAAACATTCAGTACTTC

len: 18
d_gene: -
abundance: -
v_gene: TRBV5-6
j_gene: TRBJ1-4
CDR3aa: CASSSPVITGPTNEKLFF
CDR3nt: TGTGCCAGCAGCTCTCCGGTCATTACAGGTCCAACTAATGAAAAACTGTTTTTT

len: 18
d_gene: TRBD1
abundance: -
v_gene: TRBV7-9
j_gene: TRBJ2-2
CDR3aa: CASSRRGQATLNTGELFF
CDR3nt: TGTGCCAGCAGCCGAAGGGGGCAGGCGACCTTGAACACCGGGGAGCTGTTTTTT

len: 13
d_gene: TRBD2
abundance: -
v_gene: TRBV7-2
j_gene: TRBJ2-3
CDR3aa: CASSTSGTDTQYF
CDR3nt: TGTGCCAGCAGCACTAGCGGGACAGATACGCAGTATTTT

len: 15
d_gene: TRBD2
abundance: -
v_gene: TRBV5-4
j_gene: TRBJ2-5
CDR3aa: CASSPTSGRQETQYF
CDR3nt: TGTGCCAGCAGTCCAACTAGCGGGCGCCAAGAGACCCAGTACTTC

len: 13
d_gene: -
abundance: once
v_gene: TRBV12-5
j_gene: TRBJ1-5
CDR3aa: CASAPTDNQPQHF
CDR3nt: TGTGCTAGTGCCCCGACAGACAATCAGCCCCAGCATTTT

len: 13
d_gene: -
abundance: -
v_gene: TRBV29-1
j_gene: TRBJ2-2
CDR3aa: CSVSIGAAGELFF
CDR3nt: TGCAGCGTCTCTATAGGGGCCGCTGGGGAGCTGTTTTTT

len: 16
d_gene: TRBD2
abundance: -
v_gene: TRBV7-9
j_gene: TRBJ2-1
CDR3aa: CASSQGLAGEEELWFF
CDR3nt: TGTGCCAGCAGCCAAGGACTAGCGGGAGAAGAAGAGTTGTGGTTCTTC

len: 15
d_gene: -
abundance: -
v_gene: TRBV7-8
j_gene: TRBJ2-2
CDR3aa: CASSHPLSGTGELFF
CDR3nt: TGTGCCAGCAGCCATCCCCTTAGCGGCACCGGGGAGCTGTTTTTT

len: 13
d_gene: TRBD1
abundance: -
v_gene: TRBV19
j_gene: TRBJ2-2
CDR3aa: CASRDRGDGELFF
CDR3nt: TGTGCCAGTAGGGACAGGGGGGACGGGGAGCTGTTTTTT

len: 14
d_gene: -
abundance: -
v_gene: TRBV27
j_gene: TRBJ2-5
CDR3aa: CASRQVSALQTQYF
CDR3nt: TGTGCCAGCAGGCAGGTTTCGGCGTTACAGACCCAGTACTTC

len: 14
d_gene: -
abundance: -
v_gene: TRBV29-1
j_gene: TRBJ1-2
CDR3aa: CSVEHDQGPGGYPF
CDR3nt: TGCAGCGTTGAACACGACCAGGGCCCTGGTGGCTACCCCTTC

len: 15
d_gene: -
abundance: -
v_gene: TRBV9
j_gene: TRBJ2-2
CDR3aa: CASSVAQGATGELFF
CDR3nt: TGTGCCAGCAGCGTAGCTCAGGGTGCCACCGGGGAGCTGTTTTTT

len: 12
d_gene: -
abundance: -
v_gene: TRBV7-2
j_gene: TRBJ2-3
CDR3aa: CASSQRTDTQYF
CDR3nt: TGTGCCAGCAGCCAGCGGACAGATACGCAGTATTTT

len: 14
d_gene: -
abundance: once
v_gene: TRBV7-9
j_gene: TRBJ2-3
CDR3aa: CASSLVSQAGTQYF
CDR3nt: TGTGCCAGCAGCTTAGTAAGCCAGGCAGGTACGCAGTATTTT

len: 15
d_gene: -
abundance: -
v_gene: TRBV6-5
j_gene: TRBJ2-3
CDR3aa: CASSYSFSRTDTQYF
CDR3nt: TGTGCCAGCAGTTACTCTTTCTCCCGCACAGATACGCAGTATTTT

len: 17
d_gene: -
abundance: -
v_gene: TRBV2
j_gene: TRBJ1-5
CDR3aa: CASTEQLTGNSNQPQHF
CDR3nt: TGTGCCAGCACCGAACAATTGACGGGAAATAGCAATCAGCCCCAGCATTTT

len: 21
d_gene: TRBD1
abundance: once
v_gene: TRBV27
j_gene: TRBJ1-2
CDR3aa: CASSLSGAGTGISKSNYGYTF
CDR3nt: TGTGCCAGCAGTTTATCAGGGGCCGGGACAGGGATTTCCAAATCTAACTATGGCTACACCTTC

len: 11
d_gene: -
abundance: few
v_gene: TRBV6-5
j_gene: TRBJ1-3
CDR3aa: CASSYQDTIYF
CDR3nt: TGTGCCAGCAGTTACCAGGACACCATATATTTT

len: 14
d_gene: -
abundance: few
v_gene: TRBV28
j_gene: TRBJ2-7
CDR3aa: CASTFLQGFGEQYF
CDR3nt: TGTGCCAGCACCTTCCTACAGGGATTTGGCGAGCAGTACTTC

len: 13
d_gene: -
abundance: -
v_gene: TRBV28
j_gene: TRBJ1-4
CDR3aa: CASSRLDSLKLFF
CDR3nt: TGTGCCAGCAGCCGACTCGACAGTTTAAAACTGTTTTTT

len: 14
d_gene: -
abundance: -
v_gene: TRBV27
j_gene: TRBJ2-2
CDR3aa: CASSLDRNTGELFF
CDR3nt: TGTGCCAGCAGTTTGGACAGGAACACCGGGGAGCTGTTTTTT

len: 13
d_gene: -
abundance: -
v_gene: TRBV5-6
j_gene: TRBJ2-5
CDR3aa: CASSLGLYGTQYF
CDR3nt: TGTGCCAGCAGCTTGGGACTTTACGGGACCCAGTACTTC

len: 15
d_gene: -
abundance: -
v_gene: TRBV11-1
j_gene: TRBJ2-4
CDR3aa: CASSLVAGIGNIQYF
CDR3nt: TGTGCCAGCAGCTTAGTAGCAGGGATAGGGAACATTCAGTACTTC

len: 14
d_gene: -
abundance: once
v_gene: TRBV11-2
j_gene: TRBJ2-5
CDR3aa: CASSLAGPTGTQYF
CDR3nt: TGTGCCAGCAGCTTAGCGGGCCCTACAGGGACCCAGTACTTC

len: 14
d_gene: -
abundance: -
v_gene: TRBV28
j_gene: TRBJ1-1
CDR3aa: CASSSPGLNTEAFF
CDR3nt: TGTGCCAGCAGTTCCCCAGGGCTGAACACTGAAGCTTTCTTT

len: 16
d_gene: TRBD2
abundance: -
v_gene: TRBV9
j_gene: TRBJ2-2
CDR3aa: CASSEGTSGNTGELFF
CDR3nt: TGTGCCAGCAGCGAGGGAACTAGCGGGAACACCGGGGAGCTGTTTTTT

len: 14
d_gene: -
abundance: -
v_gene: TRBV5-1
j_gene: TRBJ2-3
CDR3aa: CASSFSSAGDTQYF
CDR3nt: TGCGCCAGCAGCTTTTCTTCCGCGGGAGATACGCAGTATTTT

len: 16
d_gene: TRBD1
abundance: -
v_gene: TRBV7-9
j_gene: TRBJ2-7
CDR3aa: CASRSDRDGTLYEQYF
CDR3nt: TGTGCCAGCAGGAGCGACAGGGACGGGACCCTTTACGAGCAGTACTTC

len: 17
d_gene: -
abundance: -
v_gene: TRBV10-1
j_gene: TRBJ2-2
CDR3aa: CASSTGRPPANTGELFF
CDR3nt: TGCGCCAGCAGTACAGGGCGCCCGCCCGCGAACACCGGGGAGCTGTTTTTT

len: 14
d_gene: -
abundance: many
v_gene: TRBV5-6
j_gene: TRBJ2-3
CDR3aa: CASSFGVRTDTQYF
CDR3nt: TGTGCCAGCAGCTTCGGGGTGAGGACAGATACGCAGTATTTT

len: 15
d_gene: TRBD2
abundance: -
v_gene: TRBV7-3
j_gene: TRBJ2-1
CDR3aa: CASSLKASGYNEQFF
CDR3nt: TGTGCCAGCAGCTTAAAGGCTAGCGGCTACAATGAGCAGTTCTTC

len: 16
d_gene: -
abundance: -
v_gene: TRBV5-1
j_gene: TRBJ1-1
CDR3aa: CASSSGIQLSNTEAFF
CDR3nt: TGCGCCAGCAGCTCCGGGATCCAACTATCGAACACTGAAGCTTTCTTT

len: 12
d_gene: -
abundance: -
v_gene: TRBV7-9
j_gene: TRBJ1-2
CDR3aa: CASSFGEEGYTF
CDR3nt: TGTGCCAGCAGCTTCGGGGAGGAAGGCTACACCTTC

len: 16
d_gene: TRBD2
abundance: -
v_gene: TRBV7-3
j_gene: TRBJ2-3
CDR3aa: CASSLIAGVGTDTQYF
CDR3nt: TGTGCCAGCAGCTTAATAGCGGGAGTCGGCACAGATACGCAGTATTTT

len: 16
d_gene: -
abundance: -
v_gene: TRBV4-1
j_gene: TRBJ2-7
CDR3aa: CASSQGTGTNTYEQYF
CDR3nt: TGCGCCAGCAGCCAAGGTACCGGGACAAATACCTACGAGCAGTACTTC

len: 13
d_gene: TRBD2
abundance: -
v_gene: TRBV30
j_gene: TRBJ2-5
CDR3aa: CAWSGLDGETQYF
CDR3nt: TGTGCCTGGAGCGGACTAGATGGAGAGACCCAGTACTTC

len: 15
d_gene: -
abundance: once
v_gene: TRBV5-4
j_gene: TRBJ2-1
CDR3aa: CASSLELSSYNEQFF
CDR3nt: TGTGCCAGCAGCTTGGAACTGAGCTCCTACAATGAGCAGTTCTTC

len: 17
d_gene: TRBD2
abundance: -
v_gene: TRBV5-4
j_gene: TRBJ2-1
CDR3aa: CASSLSRASGGYNEQFF
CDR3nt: TGTGCCAGCAGCTTGAGTAGGGCTAGCGGGGGGTACAATGAGCAGTTCTTC

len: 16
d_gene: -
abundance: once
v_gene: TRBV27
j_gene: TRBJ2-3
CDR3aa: CASSMQLLVGTDTQYF
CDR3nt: TGTGCCAGCAGTATGCAGTTACTAGTAGGCACAGATACGCAGTATTTT

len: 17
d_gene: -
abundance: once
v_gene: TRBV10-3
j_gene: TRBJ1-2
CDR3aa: CAISESGVRDTRYGYTF
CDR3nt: TGTGCCATCAGTGAGTCAGGGGTCAGGGACACTCGCTATGGCTACACCTTC

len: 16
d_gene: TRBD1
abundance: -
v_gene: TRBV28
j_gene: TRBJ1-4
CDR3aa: CASSLEVGAGGGKLFF
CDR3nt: TGTGCCAGCAGTTTAGAGGTGGGAGCAGGGGGCGGAAAACTGTTTTTT

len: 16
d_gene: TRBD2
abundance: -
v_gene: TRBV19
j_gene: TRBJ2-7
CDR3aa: CASSISSAGGAYEQYF
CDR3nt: TGTGCCAGTAGTATCTCGTCGGCGGGGGGGGCCTACGAGCAGTACTTC

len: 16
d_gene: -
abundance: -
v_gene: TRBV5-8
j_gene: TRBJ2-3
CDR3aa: CASSFTQTSRTDTQYF
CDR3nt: TGTGCCAGCAGCTTTACCCAGACTTCACGCACAGATACGCAGTATTTT

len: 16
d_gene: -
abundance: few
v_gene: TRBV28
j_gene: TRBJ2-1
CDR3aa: CASSSSVLSLYNEQFF
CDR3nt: TGTGCCAGCAGTTCGTCGGTTCTCTCCCTCTACAATGAGCAGTTCTTC

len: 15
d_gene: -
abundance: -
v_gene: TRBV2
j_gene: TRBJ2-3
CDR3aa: CASSEAGLHTDTQYF
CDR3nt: TGTGCCAGCAGTGAAGCGGGACTCCACACAGATACGCAGTATTTT

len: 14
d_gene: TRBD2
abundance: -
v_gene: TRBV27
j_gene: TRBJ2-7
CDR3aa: CASKQKVAGYEQYF
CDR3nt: TGTGCCAGCAAGCAAAAGGTAGCGGGATACGAGCAGTACTTC

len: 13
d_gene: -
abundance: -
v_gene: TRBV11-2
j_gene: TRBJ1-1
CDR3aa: CASSFQGNTEAFF
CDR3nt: TGTGCCAGCAGTTTTCAGGGGAACACTGAAGCTTTCTTT